The clone carrying this T cell receptor beta chain was recorded at least ten times. TCRdb redid the calling of the RT-PCR reads with MiXCR, one entry per CDR3 protein. The sample records about 680,000 distinct CDR3 sequences, about 14% being singletons. After removal of 7 bases from V and 2 bases from J, the junction contained 10 bases not matched to a gene. The germline V gene has CDR1 ENHRY and CDR2 SYGVKD. The CDR3 is 16 residues long. Sequenced: memory CD4+ T cells from blood. This rearrangement joins TRBV10-3 to TRBJ2-7; TRBD2 matches at 11 bases. The receptor was isolated from a female donor in good health, serving as a healthy control. The chain's CDR3 is CAIMNPGTSGTYEQYF. The CDR3 nucleotides read TGTGCCATCATGAATCCCGGGACTAGCGGTACCTACGAGCAGTACTTC.